This TCR beta chain comes out of a study of control samples from healthy donors and cancer patients. TCRdb's table, derived via immunoSEQ multiplex PCR, lists solely in-frame clones and lacks some. This sample has around 100,000 clones, with approximately 92% found just once. Germline V gene data show CDR1 as SGHVS and CDR2 as FNYEAQ. After removal of 3 bases from V and 5 bases from J, the junction contained 5 bases not matched to a gene. The CDR3 sequence is 14 residues long. The receptor comes from a human donor in good health. The donor label of this sample is uncertain. The V gene is TRBV7-6, the J gene TRBJ1-2; 8 nucleotides agree with TRBD1. Sequencing used blood. Here the CDR3 DNA reads TGTGCCAGCAGCTTTGGACAGGGATGGTATGGCTACACCTTC. This translates into CASSFGQGWYGYTF. Filled out from reference TRBV7-6 and TRBJ1-2, the complete variable domain reads GAGVSQSPRYKVTKRGQDVALRCDPISGHVSLYWYRQALGQGPEFLTYFNYEAQQDKSGLPNDRFSAERPEGSISTLTIQRTEQRDSAMYRCASSFGQGWYGYTFGSGTRLTVV.